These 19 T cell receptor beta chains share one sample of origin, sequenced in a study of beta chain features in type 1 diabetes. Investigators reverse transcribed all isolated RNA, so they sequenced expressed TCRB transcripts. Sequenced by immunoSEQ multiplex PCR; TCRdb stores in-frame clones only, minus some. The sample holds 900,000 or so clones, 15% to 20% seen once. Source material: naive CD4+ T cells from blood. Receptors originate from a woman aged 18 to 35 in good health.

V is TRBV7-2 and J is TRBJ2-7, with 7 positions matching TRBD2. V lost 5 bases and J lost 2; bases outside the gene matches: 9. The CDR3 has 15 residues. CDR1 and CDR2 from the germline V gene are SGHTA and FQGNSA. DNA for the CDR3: TGTGCCAGCAGCACCACCGGGACTAATGCCTACGAGCAGTACTTC. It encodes CASSTTGTNAYEQYF.

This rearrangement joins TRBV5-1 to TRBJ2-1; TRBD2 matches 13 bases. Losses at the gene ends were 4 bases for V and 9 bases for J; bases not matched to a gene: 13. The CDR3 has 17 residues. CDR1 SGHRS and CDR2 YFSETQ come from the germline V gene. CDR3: CASSKEVGLAGRIEQFF. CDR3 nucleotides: TGCGCCAGCAGCAAGGAGGTGGGACTAGCGGGACGGATTGAGCAGTTCTTC.

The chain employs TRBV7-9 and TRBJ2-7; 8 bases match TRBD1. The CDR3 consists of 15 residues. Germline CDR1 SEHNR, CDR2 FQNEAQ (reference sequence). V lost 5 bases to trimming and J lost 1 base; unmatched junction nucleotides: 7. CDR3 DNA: TGTGCCAGCAGCCGGCTGAGGGACAGGTCCTACGAGCAGTACTTC. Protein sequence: CASSRLRDRSYEQYF.

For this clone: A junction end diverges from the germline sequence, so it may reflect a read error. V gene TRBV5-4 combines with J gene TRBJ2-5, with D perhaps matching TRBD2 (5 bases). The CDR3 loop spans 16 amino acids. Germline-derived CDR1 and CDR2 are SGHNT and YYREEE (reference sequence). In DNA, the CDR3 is TGCGCCAGCAGCCAAGGACTCTTGGCAAGGAGGGAGACCCAGTACTTC. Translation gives CASSQGLLARRETQYF.

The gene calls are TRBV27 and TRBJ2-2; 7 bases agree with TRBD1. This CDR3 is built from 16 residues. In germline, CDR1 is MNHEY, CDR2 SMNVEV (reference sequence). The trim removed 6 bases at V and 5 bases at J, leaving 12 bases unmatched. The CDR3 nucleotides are TGTGCCAGCAGCCGAAAGGGGGCGTCACGGACCGGGGAGCTGTTTTTT. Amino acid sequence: CASSRKGASRTGELFF.

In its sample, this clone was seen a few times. The chain's CDR3 is CASSFGQGGTVRVYGYTF. CDR3 bases: TGTGCCAGCAGTTTTGGGCAGGGCGGGACCGTTCGGGTCTATGGCTACACCTTC. This sequence joins TRBV28 and TRBJ1-2, with D possibly being TRBD1 (5 bases). Germline-derived CDR1 and CDR2 are MDHEN and SYDVKM. The CDR3 spans 18 residues. Deletions cut 3 bases from V and 4 bases from J, with 24 bases between.

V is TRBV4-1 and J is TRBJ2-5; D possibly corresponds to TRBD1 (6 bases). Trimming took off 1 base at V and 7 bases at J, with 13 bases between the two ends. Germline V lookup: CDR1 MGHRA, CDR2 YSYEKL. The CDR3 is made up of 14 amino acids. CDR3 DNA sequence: TGCGCCAGCAGCCAAGCTACAGGGTGGGGGACCCAGTACTTC. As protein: CASSQATGWGTQYF.

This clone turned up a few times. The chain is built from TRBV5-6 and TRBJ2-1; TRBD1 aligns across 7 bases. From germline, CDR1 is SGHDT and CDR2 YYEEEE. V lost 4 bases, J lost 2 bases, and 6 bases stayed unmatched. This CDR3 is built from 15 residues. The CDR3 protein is CASSLTGLTYNEQFF. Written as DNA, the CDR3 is TGTGCCAGCAGCCTGACAGGGCTGACCTACAATGAGCAGTTCTTC. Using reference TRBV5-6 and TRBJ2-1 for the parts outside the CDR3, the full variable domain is DAGVTQSPTHLIKTRGQQVTLRCSPKSGHDTVSWYQQALGQGPQFIFQYYEEEERQRGNFPDRFSGHQFPNYSSELNVNALLLGDSALYLCASSLTGLTYNEQFFGPGTRLTVL.

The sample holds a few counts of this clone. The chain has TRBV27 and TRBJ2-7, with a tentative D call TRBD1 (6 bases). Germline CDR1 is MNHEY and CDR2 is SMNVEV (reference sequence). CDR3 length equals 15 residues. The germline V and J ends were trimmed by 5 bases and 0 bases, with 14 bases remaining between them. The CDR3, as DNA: TGTGCCAGCAGTCGGTCCCGGGACACCTCCTACGAGCAGTACTTC. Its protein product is CASSRSRDTSYEQYF.

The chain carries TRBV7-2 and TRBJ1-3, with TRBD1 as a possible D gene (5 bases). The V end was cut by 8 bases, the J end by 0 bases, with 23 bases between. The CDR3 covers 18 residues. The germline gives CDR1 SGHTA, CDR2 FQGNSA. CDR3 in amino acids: CASGRYSRRGPSGNTIYF. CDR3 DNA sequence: TGTGCCAGCGGGCGATATTCAAGGAGGGGACCCTCTGGAAACACCATATATTTT. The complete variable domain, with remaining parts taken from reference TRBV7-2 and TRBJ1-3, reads GAGVSQSPSNKVTEKGKDVELRCDPISGHTALYWYRQSLGQGLEFLIYFQGNSAPDKSGLPSDRFSAERTGGSVSTLTIQRTQQEDSAVYLCASGRYSRRGPSGNTIYFGEGSWLTVV.

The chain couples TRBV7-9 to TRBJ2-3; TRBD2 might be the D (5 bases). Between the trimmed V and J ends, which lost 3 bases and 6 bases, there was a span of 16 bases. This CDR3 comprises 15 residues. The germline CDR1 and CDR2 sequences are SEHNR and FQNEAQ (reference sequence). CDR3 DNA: TGTGCCAGCAGCTTCTCGTTGAGGGTTGCGGATACGCAGTATTTT. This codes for CASSFSLRVADTQYF.

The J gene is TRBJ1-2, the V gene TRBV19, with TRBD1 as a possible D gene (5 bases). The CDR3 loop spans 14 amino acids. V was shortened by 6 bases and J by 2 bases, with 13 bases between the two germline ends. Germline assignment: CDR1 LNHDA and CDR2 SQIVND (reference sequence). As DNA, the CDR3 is TGTGCCAGTAGCCGTCGACAGACGAACTATGGCTACACCTTC. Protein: CASSRRQTNYGYTF. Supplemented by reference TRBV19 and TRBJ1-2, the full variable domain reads DGGITQSPKYLFRKEGQNVTLSCEQNLNHDAMYWYRQDPGQGLRLIYYSQIVNDFQKGDIAEGYSVSREKKESFPLTVTSAQKNPTAFYLCASSRRQTNYGYTFGSGTRLTVV.

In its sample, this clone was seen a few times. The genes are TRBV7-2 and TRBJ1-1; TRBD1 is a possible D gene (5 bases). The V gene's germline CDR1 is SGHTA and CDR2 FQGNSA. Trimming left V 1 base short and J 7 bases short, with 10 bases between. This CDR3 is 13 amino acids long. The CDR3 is CASSLGQGLEAFF. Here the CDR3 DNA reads TGTGCCAGCAGCTTAGGTCAGGGCCTTGAAGCTTTCTTT.

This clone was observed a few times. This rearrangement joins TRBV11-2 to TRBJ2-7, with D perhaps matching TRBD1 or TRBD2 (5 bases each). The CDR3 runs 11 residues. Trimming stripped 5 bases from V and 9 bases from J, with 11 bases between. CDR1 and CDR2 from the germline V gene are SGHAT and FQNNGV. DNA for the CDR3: TGTGCCAGCAGCCCCGGGGCGGTGCAGTACTTC. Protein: CASSPGAVQYF.

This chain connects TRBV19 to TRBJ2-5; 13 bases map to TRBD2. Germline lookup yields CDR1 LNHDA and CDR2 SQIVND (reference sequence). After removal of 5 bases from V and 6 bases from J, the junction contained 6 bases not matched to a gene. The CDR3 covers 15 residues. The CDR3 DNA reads TGTGCCAGTAGTCCAGGACTAGCGGGAGTGAAGACCCAGTACTTC. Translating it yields CASSPGLAGVKTQYF.

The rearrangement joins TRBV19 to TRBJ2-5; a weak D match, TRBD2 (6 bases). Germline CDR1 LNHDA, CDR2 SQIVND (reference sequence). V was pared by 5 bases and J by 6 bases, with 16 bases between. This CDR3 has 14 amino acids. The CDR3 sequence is CASSRGTGGKTQYF. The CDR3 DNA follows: TGTGCCAGTAGTCGGGGGACGGGTGGAAAGACCCAGTACTTC. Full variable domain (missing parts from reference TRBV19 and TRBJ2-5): DGGITQSPKYLFRKEGQNVTLSCEQNLNHDAMYWYRQDPGQGLRLIYYSQIVNDFQKGDIAEGYSVSREKKESFPLTVTSAQKNPTAFYLCASSRGTGGKTQYFGPGTRLLVL.

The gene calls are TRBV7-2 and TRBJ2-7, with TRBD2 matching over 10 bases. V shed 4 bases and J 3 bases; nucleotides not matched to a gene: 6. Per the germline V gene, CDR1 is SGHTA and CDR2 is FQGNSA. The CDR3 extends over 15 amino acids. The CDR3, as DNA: TGTGCCAGCAGCTCTTGGACTAGCGGTCTCTACGAGCAGTACTTC. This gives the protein CASSSWTSGLYEQYF.

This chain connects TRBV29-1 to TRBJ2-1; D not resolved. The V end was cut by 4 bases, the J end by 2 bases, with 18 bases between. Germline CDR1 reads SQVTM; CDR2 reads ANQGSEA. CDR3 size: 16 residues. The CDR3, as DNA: TGCAGCGTTGTCTTTTTTGACCGAGACACCTACAATGAGCAGTTCTTC. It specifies CSVVFFDRDTYNEQFF.

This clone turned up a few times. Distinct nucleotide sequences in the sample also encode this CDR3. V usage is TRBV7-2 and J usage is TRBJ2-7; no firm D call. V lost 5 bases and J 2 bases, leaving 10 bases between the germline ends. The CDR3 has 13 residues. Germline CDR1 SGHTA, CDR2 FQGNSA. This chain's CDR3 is CASSLGGTYEQYF. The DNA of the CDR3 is TGTGCCAGCAGCCTCGGCGGAACCTACGAGCAGTACTTC.